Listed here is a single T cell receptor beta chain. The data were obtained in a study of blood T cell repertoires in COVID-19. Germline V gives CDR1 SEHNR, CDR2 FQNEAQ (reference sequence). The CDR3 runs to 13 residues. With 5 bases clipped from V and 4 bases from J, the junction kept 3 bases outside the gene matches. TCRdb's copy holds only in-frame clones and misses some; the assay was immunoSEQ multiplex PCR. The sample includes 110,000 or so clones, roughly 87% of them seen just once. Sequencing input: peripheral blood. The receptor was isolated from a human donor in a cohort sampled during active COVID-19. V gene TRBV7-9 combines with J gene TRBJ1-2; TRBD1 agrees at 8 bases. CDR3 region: CASSHDRGYGYTF. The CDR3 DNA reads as TGTGCCAGCAGCCATGACAGGGGCTATGGCTACACCTTC.